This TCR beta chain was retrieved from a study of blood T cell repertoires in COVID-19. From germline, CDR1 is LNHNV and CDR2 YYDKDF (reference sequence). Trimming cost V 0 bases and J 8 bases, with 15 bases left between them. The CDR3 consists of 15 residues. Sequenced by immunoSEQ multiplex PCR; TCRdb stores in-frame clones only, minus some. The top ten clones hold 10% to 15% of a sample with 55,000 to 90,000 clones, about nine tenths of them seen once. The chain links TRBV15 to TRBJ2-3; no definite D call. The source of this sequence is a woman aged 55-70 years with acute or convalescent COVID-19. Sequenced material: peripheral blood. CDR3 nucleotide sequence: TGTGCCACCAGCAGAGATCACGGCCACTCGGGTACGCAGTATTTT. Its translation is CATSRDHGHSGTQYF.